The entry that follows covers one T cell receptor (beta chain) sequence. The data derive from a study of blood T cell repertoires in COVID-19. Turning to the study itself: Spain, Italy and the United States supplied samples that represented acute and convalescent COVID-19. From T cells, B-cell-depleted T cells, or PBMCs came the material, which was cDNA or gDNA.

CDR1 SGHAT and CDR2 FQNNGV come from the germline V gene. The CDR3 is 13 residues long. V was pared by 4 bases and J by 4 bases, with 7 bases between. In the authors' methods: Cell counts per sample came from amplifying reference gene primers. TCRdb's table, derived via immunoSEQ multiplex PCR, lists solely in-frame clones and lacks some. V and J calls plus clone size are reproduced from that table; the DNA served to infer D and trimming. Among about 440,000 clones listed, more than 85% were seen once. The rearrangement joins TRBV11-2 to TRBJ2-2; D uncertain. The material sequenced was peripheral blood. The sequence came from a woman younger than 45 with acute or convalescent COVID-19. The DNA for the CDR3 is TGTGCCAGCAGCTCCGCTATCACCGGGGAGCTGTTTTTT. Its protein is CASSSAITGELFF.